This is a list of T cell receptor beta chains from one sample in a study of blood T cell repertoires in COVID-19. Some clones are missing from TCRdb's copy, which holds only in-frame ones; the method was immunoSEQ multiplex PCR. The sample shows under 200,000 clones, approximately 81% of them seen only once. The sequenced material came from peripheral blood. These receptor sequences come from a man aged 35 to 55 with acute or convalescent COVID-19. The CDR3 runs from the conserved cysteine through the conserved F or W. Fields, in order: J gene, D gene, V gene, clone size, CDR3 length, CDR3 protein, CDR3 DNA. D genes are given only for firm matches. Where a row states a size, it is once, few, many or the class of an expanded clone; other rows omit it.

>TRBJ1-2|TRBD1|TRBV19|-|17
CASSTIEGQGGKNGYTF
TGTGCCAGTAGTACCATCGAAGGACAGGGAGGCAAGAATGGCTACACCTTC
>TRBJ2-5|-|TRBV5-6|-|13
CASSLNRQETQYF
TGTGCCAGCAGCTTGAACAGACAAGAGACCCAGTACTTC
>TRBJ1-1|TRBD1|TRBV10-3|-|15
CAISGGQGIGTEAFF
TGTGCCATCAGTGGCGGACAGGGCATCGGCACTGAAGCTTTCTTT
>TRBJ1-5|-|TRBV5-6|-|14
CASSLGGGTQPQHF
TGTGCCAGCAGCTTGGGAGGGGGAACTCAGCCCCAGCATTTT
>TRBJ2-1|TRBD2|TRBV6-4|-|13
CASSETSGGARFF
TGTGCCAGCAGTGAGACTAGCGGGGGGGCCCGGTTCTTC
>TRBJ2-1|TRBD2|TRBV4-3|-|18
CASSQVGAGGSSYNEQFF
TGCGCCAGCAGCCAAGTGGGAGCGGGGGGGAGCTCCTACAATGAGCAGTTCTTC
>TRBJ1-2|-|TRBV27|once|13
CASSQTVRGGYTF
TGTGCCAGCAGCCAAACAGTTCGGGGTGGCTACACCTTC
>TRBJ1-2|TRBD1|TRBV19|-|15
CASTTGANDVSGYTF
TGTGCCAGTACTACAGGGGCTAATGATGTGTCAGGCTACACCTTC
>TRBJ2-7|-|TRBV14|-|13
CASSQAPGYEQYF
TGTGCCAGCAGCCAAGCACCAGGCTACGAGCAGTACTTC
>TRBJ2-1|TRBD2|TRBV11-2|-|16
CASSLVGPSGDNEQFF
TGTGCCAGCAGCTTAGTGGGGCCTAGCGGGGACAATGAGCAGTTCTTC
>TRBJ2-5|TRBD2|TRBV30|-|13
CAWGRAVQETQYF
TGTGCCTGGGGGAGGGCAGTCCAAGAGACCCAGTACTTC
>TRBJ2-2|TRBD1|TRBV5-1|-|16
CASSLAPGGSSGELFF
TGCGCCAGCAGCTTGGCCCCAGGGGGTAGTTCCGGGGAGCTGTTTTTT
>TRBJ2-7|TRBD2|TRBV5-5|-|14
CASSLLAGGYEQYF
TGTGCCAGCAGCTTACTAGCGGGGGGTTATGAGCAGTACTTC
>TRBJ2-2|-|TRBV4-3|once|14
CASSHNLIAGELFF
TGCGCCAGCAGCCATAATCTTATCGCCGGGGAGCTGTTTTTT
>TRBJ1-2|TRBD1|TRBV25-1|-|12
CASTGQGAGYTF
TGTGCCAGCACCGGACAGGGGGCAGGCTACACCTTC
>TRBJ1-2|-|TRBV6-5|once|14
CASSYGGRNYGYTF
TGTGCCAGCAGTTACGGCGGTAGAAACTATGGCTACACCTTC
>TRBJ1-1|TRBD1|TRBV30|-|13
CAWSDNRGRLAFF
TGTGCCTGGAGCGACAACAGGGGGCGCTTGGCTTTCTTT
>TRBJ2-1|TRBD1|TRBV4-1|-|15
CASSQTGTADNEQFF
TGCGCCAGCAGCCAAACCGGGACAGCTGACAATGAGCAGTTCTTC
>TRBJ1-6|TRBD1|TRBV7-9|-|14
CASSRGQDLSPLHF
TGTGCCAGCAGCCGGGGACAGGACCTTTCACCCCTCCACTTT
>TRBJ2-2|TRBD2|TRBV9|few|17
CASSVEGTSGSTGELFF
TGTGCCAGCAGCGTAGAGGGGACTAGCGGGTCCACCGGGGAGCTGTTTTTT
>TRBJ1-6|TRBD1|TRBV5-4|-|15
CASSEYDRDYSPLHF
TGTGCCAGCAGCGAGTATGACAGGGATTATTCACCCCTCCACTTT
>TRBJ1-1|-|TRBV11-2|few|13
CASSSQGLGEAFF
TGTGCCAGCAGCTCTCAGGGTCTGGGTGAAGCTTTCTTT
>TRBJ1-2|-|TRBV6-5|once|13
CASSRSGFGGYTF
TGTGCCAGCAGTCGGTCGGGATTTGGTGGCTACACCTTC
>TRBJ2-3|TRBD2|TRBV9|-|16
CASSVTPGGGIDTQYF
TGTGCCAGCAGCGTAACCCCTGGCGGGGGGATAGATACGCAGTATTTT
>TRBJ2-1|-|TRBV5-1|-|12
CASSLQGNEQFF
TGCGCCAGCAGCTTGCAGGGCAATGAGCAGTTCTTC
>TRBJ1-2|TRBD1|TRBV3-1/TRBV3-2|-|13
CASAPGQGLGYTF
TGTGCCAGCGCACCGGGACAGGGCCTCGGCTACACCTTC
>TRBJ1-2|-|TRBV5-1|few|14
CASSLDRYNYGYTF
TGCGCCAGCAGCTTGGACAGATATAACTATGGCTACACCTTC
>TRBJ1-5|-|TRBV19|-|15
CASRKPGSGNQPQHF
TGTGCCAGTAGGAAACCGGGATCGGGCAATCAGCCCCAGCATTTT
>TRBJ2-7|TRBD2|TRBV28|-|19
CASSKFPPMIAGGPYEQYF
TGTGCCAGCAGCAAATTTCCGCCGATGATAGCGGGGGGGCCGTACGAGCAGTACTTC
>TRBJ1-6|-|TRBV14|-|15
CASSQAQGRNSPLHF
TGTGCCAGCAGCCAAGCCCAGGGGAGAAATTCACCCCTCCACTTT
>TRBJ2-7|-|TRBV2|-|14
CASRGRQGLDEQYF
TGTGCCAGCAGGGGCCGGCAGGGCTTGGACGAGCAGTACTTC
>TRBJ1-2|TRBD1|TRBV7-9|once|15
CASSSTGFLAGGYTF
TGTGCCAGCAGCTCGACAGGGTTCCTGGCCGGCGGCTACACCTTC